This TCR beta chain was sequenced during a study of cytomegalovirus exposure and HLA in healthy donors. The length of the CDR3 is 15 residues. The V and J ends lost 6 bases and 0 bases, in that order; junction bases with no gene match: 3. Germline loops: CDR1 SQVTM, CDR2 ANQGSEA. 60 Vbeta and 13 Jbeta primers were used in PCR. TCRdb's table, derived via immunoSEQ multiplex PCR, lists solely in-frame clones and lacks some. This sample yields about 83,000 clones, of which about 78% are seen a single time; approximately 6% belongs to the top ten. This sequence joins TRBV29-1 and TRBJ2-6; 9 bases fit TRBD1. Sequencing was performed on PBMCs. The sequence derives from a man in his late teens or twenties in good health and CMV-seropositive. CDR3 loop: CSVGQGLSGANVLTF. The CDR3 nucleotides read TGCAGCGTGGGACAGGGACTCTCTGGGGCCAACGTCCTGACTTTC.